This T cell receptor (beta chain) was identified in a study of response to subunit inactivated influenza vaccine. This clonotype was found many times. Germline and junction disagree at one end, which may indicate a read error. TCRdb processed the RT-PCR reads anew with MiXCR; each CDR3 protein has one entry. The sample records 500,000 to 600,000 distinct CDR3 sequences, roughly 13% being singletons. Germline CDR1 reads DFQATT; CDR2 reads SNEGSKA (reference sequence). The CDR3 sequence is 14 residues long. The origin of this receptor is a man aged 45-60 years who received an inactivated influenza vaccine. The chain combines TRBV20-1 with TRBJ2-7; 12 bases align to TRBD2. The input for sequencing was PBMCs from blood, taken roughly 46 days after vaccination. CDR3 residues: CSANNPSGRGFAHF. CDR3 in DNA: TGCAGTGCTAATAATCCTAGCGGGAGGGGGTTTGCGCACTTC.